The source of this TCR beta chain is a study of blood T cell repertoires in COVID-19. The germline V gene has CDR1 SGHAT and CDR2 FQNNGV. This CDR3 contains 15 residues. Between the trimmed V and J ends, which lost 0 bases and 4 bases, there was a span of 11 bases. The method was immunoSEQ multiplex PCR; TCRdb's version includes in-frame clones alone and lacks a portion of them. The sample yields 160,000 or so clones, under 90% seen once. The gene calls are TRBV11-2 and TRBJ2-3; perhaps TRBD1 as D (5 bases). The source of this sequence is an elderly woman with acute or convalescent COVID-19. Sequencing input: peripheral blood. CDR3 DNA: TGTGCCAGCAGCTTAGAAGGCGGCAGGGCAGATACGCAGTATTTT. Translated, it gives CASSLEGGRADTQYF. The full variable domain, in which reference TRBV11-2 and TRBJ2-3 provide the parts outside the CDR3, is EAGVAQSPRYKIIEKRQSVAFWCNPISGHATLYWYQQILGQGPKLLIQFQNNGVVDDSQLPKDRFSAERLKGVDSTLKIQPAKLEDSAVYLCASSLEGGRADTQYFGPGTRLTVL.